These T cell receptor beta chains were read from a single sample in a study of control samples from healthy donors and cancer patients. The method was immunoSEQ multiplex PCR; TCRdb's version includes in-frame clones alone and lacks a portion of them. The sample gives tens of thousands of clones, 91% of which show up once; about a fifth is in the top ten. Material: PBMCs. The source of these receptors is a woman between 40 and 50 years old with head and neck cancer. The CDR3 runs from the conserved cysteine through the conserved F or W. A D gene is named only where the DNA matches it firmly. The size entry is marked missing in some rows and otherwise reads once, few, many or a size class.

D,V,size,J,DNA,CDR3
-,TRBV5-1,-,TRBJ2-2,TGCGCCAGCAGCTTGGACCCACTAGGGGCCACCGGGGAGCTGTTTTTT,CASSLDPLGATGELFF
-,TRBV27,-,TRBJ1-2,TGTGCCAGCAGTCCGCAGGGGAAAGGCTATGGCTACACCTTC,CASSPQGKGYGYTF
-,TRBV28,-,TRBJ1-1,TGTGCCAGCAGTTTCCCCCGGGACCGAAAAAACACTGAAGCTTTCTTT,CASSFPRDRKNTEAFF
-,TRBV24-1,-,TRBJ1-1,TGTGCCACCAGTGCGGGAGATGAAGCTTTCTTT,CATSAGDEAFF
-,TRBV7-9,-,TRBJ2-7,TGTGCCAGCAGCTCATCGAAGGGAATCTACGAGCAGTACTTC,CASSSSKGIYEQYF
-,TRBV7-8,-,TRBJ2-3,TGTGCCAGCAGCTTAGGCGGGTACACAGATACGCAGTATTTT,CASSLGGYTDTQYF
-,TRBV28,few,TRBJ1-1,TGTGCCAGCAGCCGATACAGGGATGAAGCTTTCTTT,CASSRYRDEAFF
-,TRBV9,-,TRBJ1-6,TGTGCCAGCAGCCTGGACGGGAATTATAATTCACCCCTCCACTTT,CASSLDGNYNSPLHF
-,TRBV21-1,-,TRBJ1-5,TGTGCCAGCAGCAAAGACACGGTCCAGCCCCAGCATTTT,CASSKDTVQPQHF
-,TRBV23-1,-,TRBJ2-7,TGCGCCAGCACCCCCCAAAGGGGCAACAACGACTCCTACGAGCAGTACTTC,CASTPQRGNNDSYEQYF
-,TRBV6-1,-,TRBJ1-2,TGTGCCAGCAGTGAAGCCATAGACAGGTTTAACTATGGCTACACCTTC,CASSEAIDRFNYGYTF
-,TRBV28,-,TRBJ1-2,TGTGCCAGCAGTCCCCGACAGAGCGCCTTCTATGGCTACACCTTC,CASSPRQSAFYGYTF
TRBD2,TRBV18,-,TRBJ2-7,TGTGCCAGCTCACCACGCGCCAGCGGGGGGTTCCCCTACGAGCAGTACTTC,CASSPRASGGFPYEQYF
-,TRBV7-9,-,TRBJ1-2,TGTGCCAGCAGCTTAGCAGGGACCAACTATGGCTACACCTTC,CASSLAGTNYGYTF
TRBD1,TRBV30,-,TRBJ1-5,TGTGCCTGGAGTGTGGGGGACAGGGACGCCCAGCCCCAGCATTTT,CAWSVGDRDAQPQHF
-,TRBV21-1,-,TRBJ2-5,TGTGCCAGCAGCACGACGACAGGGCGGGAGACCCAGTACTTC,CASSTTTGRETQYF
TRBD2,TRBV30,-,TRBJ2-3,TGTGCCTGGCTGACTAGCGGGAGATACACAGATACGCAGTATTTT,CAWLTSGRYTDTQYF
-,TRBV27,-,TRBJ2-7,TGTGCCAGCAGTTTAAAGAGGTCCTCCTACGAGCAGTACTTC,CASSLKRSSYEQYF
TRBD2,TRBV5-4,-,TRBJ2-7,TGTGCCTACCCAAAGGCTAGCGGCGATGTGGAGTACTTC,CAYPKASGDVEYF
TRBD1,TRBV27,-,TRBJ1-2,TGTGCCAGCAGTTTATACGGCCAGGGGGTGGCGGGCTACACCTTC,CASSLYGQGVAGYTF
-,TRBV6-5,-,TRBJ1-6,TGTGCCAGCAGTCCTGGTTGGGGTAGTTCACCCCTCCACTTT,CASSPGWGSSPLHF
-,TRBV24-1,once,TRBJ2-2,TGTGCCACCTCCGACACAACCGGGGAGCTGTTTTTT,CATSDTTGELFF
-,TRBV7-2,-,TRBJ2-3,TGTGCCAGCAGAAACTTCCCCCCGACTGGGGGGACGCAGTATTTT,CASRNFPPTGGTQYF
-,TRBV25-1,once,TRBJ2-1,TGTGCCAGCAGTGAACAACTAGCCACCAATGAGCAGTTCTTC,CASSEQLATNEQFF
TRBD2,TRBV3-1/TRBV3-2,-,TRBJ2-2,TGTGCCAGCAGCCAGAGGGGACTAATTACCGGGGAGCTGTTTTTT,CASSQRGLITGELFF
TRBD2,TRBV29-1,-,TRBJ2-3,TGCAGCGTCGATGGGACTAGCGGGGACACAGATACGCAGTATTTT,CSVDGTSGDTDTQYF
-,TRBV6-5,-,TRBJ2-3,TGTGCCAGCAGTCGCGGCACAGATACGCAGTATTTT,CASSRGTDTQYF
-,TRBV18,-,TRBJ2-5,TGTGCCAGCTCACCACTACCCGGACGGAACCCACTTAGCGAGACCCAGTACTTC,CASSPLPGRNPLSETQYF
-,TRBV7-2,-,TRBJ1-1,TGTGCCAGCAGCTTAGCTAGGGGATCGAACACTGAAGCTTTCTTT,CASSLARGSNTEAFF
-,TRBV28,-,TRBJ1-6,TGTGCCAGCAGTTTTTGGGGAAGTAATTCACCCCTCCACTTT,CASSFWGSNSPLHF
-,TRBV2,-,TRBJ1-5,TGTGCCAGCGGCAAGCCCCGGGAATTGGATCAGCCCCAGCATTTT,CASGKPRELDQPQHF
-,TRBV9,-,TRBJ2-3,TGTGCCAGCAGCGTAGAGGGGCGCACAGATACGCAGTATTTT,CASSVEGRTDTQYF